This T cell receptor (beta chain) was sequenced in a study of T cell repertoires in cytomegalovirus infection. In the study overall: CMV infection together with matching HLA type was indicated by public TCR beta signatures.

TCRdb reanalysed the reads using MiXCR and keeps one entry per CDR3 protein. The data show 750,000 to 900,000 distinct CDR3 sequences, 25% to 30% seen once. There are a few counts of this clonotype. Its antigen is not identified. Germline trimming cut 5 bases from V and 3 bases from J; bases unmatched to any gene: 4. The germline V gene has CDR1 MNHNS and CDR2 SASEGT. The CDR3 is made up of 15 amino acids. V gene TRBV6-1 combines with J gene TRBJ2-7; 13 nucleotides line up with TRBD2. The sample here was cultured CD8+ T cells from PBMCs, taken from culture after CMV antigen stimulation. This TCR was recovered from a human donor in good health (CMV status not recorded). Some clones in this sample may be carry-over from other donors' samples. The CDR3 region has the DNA TGTGCCAGCAGTCAGACTAGCGGGGGGTACTACGAGCAGTACGTC. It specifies CASSQTSGGYYEQYV.